These T cell receptor beta chains were read from a single sample in a study of T cell changes during pregnancy in multiple sclerosis. The assay was immunoSEQ multiplex PCR, and TCRdb's table has in-frame clones only and misses some. The sample lists 70,000 or so clones; 85% to 95% were seen once. This specimen consisted of peripheral blood, obtained in the third trimester of pregnancy. Receptor source: a female donor in good health, enrolled as a control in a pregnancy study. Both conserved end residues are trimmed from each CDR3.

>TRBV6-5
AIREGQTSYEQY
>TRBV5-8
ASSLKLTAQETQY
>TRBV18
ASSPQTGEGYT
>TRBV6-7
ASSYIPRTSGNGAHDTQY
>TRBV11-1
ASSFQRDSYNEQF
>TRBV7-7
ASSSPQGTGEPGNTIY
>TRBV7-9
ASTLGSGAPNTGELF
>TRBV7-6
ASSPQGTADNEQF
>TRBV5-1
ASSFEGTGYGYT
>TRBV7-3
ASSLNGGVNYNEQF
>TRBV30
AWSPGQNNEQF
>TRBV7-9
ASSLGATHQPQH
>TRBV18
ASSAAEGARNIQY
>TRBV6-5
ASSIRDSQY
>TRBV9
ASSAQGSSYNEQF
>TRBV19
ASSQNGGTEAF
>TRBV4-1
ASSQESGFEQY